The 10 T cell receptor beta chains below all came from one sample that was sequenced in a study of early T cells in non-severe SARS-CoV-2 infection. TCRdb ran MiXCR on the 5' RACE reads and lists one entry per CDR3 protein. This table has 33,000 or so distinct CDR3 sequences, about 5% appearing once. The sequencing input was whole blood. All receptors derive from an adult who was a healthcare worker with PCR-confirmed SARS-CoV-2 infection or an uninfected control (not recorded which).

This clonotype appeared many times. For the CDR3, the DNA is TGTGCCAGCAGTTTAGGTAGCGGGGCCTTCTACGAGCAGTACTTC. Protein sequence: CASSLGSGAFYEQYF. The chain employs TRBV12-3 or TRBV12-4 and TRBJ2-7, with 8 nucleotides matching TRBD2. This CDR3 is built from 15 residues. The junction had 5 bases not matched to a gene; V was cut back by 1 base and J by 3 bases.

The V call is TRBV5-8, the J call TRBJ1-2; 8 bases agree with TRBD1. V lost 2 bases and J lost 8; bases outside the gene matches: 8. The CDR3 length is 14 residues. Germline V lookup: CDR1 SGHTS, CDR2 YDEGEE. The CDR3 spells CASSFDRGAYGYTF. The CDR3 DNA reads TGTGCCAGCAGCTTCGACAGGGGAGCCTACGGCTACACCTTC.

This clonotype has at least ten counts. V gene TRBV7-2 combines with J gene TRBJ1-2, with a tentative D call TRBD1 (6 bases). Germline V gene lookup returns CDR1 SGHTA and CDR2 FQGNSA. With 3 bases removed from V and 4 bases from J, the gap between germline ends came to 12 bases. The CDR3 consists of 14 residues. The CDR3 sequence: CASSFQTGGYGYTF. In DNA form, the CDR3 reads TGTGCCAGCAGCTTTCAGACAGGTGGCTATGGCTACACCTTC.

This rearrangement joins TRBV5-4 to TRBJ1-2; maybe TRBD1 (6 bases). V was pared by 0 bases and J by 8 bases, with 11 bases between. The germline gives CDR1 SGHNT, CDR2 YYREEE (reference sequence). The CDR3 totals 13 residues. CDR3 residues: CASSLDRVWGYTF. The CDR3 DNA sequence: TGTGCCAGCAGCTTGGACAGGGTCTGGGGCTACACCTTC. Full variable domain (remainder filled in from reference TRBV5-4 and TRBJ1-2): ETGVTQSPTHLIKTRGQQVTLRCSSQSGHNTVSWYQQALGQGPQFIFQYYREEENGRGNFPPRFSGLQFPNYSSELNVNALELDDSALYLCASSLDRVWGYTFGSGTRLTVV.

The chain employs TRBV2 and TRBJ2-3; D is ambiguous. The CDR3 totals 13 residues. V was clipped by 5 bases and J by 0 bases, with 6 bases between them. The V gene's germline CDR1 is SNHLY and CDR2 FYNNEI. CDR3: CASSSDSTDTQYF. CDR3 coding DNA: TGTGCCAGCAGTTCCGACAGCACAGATACGCAGTATTTT.

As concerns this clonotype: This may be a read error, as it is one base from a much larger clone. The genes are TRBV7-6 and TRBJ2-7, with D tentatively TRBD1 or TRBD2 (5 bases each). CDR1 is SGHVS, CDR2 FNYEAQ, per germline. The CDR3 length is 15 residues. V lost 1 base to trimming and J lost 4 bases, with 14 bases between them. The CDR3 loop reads CASSLGDPERYEQYF. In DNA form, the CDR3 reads TGTGCCAGCAGCTTAGGGGACCCGGAGCGGTACGAGCAGTACTTC.

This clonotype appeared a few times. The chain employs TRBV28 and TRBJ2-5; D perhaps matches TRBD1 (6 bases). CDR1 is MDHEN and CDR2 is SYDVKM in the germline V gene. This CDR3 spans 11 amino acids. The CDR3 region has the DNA TGTGTCGTCGAGAGGGGGATCGCCCAGTACTTC. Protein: CVVERGIAQYF.

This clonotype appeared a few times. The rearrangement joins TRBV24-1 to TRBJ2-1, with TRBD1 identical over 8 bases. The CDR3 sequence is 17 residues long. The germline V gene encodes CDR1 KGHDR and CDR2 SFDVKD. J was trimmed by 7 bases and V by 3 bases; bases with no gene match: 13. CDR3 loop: CATSDGAGTGSGNEQFF. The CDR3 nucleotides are TGTGCCACCAGTGATGGCGCAGGGACAGGTTCTGGGAATGAGCAGTTCTTC.

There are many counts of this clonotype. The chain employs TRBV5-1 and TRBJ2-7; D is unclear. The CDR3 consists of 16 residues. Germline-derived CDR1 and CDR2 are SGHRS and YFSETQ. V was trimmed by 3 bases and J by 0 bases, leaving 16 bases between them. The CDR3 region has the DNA TGCGCCAGCAGCTCCGGGCTTCCCAAGAGCTCCTACGAGCAGTACTTC. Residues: CASSSGLPKSSYEQYF.

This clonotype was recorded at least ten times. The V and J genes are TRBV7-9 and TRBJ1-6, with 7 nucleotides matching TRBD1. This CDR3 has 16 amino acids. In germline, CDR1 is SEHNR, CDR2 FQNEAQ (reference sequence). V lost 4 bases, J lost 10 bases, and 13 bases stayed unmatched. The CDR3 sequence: CASSSHRGHAGSPLHF. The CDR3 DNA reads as TGTGCCAGCAGCTCCCACAGGGGACATGCGGGATCACCCCTCCACTTT.